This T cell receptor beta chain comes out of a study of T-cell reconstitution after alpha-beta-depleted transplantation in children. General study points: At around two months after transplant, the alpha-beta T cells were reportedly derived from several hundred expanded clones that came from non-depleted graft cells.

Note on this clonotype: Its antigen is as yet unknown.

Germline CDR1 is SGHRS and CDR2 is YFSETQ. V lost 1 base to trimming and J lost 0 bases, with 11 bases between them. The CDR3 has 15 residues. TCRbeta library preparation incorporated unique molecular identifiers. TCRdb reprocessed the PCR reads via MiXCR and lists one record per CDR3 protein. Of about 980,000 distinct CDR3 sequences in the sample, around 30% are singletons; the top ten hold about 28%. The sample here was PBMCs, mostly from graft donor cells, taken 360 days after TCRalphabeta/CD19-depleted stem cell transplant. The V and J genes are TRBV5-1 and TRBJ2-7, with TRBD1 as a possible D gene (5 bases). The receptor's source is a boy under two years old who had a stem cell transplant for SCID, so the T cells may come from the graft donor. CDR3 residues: CASSLQGHSSYEQYF. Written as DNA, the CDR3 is TGCGCCAGCAGCTTGCAAGGACACAGCTCCTACGAGCAGTACTTC.